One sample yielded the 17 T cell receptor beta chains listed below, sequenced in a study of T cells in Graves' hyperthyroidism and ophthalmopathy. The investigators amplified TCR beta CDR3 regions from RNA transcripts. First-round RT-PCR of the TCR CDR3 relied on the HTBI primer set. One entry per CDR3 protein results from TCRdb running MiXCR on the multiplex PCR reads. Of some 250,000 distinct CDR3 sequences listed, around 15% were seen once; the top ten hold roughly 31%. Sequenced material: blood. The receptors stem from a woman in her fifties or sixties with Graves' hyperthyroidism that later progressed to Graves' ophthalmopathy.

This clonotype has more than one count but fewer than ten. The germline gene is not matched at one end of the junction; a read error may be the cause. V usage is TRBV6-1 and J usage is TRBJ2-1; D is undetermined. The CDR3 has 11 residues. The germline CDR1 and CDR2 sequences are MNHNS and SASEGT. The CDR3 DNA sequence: TGTGCCAGCAGTTCCAACAATGAGCAGCTCTTC. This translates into CASSSNNEQLF.

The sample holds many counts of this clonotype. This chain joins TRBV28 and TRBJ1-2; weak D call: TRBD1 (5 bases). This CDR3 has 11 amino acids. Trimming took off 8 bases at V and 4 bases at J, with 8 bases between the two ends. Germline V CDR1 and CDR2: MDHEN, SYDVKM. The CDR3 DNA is TGTGCCAGCCTGAGGGGCTATGGCTACACCTTC. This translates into CASLRGYGYTF.

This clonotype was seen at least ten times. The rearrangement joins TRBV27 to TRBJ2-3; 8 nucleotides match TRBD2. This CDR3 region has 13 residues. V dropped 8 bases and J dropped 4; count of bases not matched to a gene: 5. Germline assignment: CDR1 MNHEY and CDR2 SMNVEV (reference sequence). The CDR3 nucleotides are TGTGCCAGCTGGCGGGAGGAGGCAGATACGCAGTATTTT. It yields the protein CASWREEADTQYF.

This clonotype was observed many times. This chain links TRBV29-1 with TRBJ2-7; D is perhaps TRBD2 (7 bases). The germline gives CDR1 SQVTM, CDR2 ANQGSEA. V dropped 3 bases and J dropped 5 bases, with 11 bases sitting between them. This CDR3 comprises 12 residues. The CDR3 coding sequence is TGCAGCGTTGACGCCGGGGGGCACGAGCAGTACTTC. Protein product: CSVDAGGHEQYF.

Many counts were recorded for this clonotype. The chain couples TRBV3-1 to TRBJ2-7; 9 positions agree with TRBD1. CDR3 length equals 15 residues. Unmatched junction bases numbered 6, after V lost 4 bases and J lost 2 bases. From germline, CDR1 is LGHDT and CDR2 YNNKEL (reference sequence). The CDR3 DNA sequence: TGTGCCAGCAGCCTTAGGACAGGGGCGACCTACGAGCAGTACTTC. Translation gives CASSLRTGATYEQYF.

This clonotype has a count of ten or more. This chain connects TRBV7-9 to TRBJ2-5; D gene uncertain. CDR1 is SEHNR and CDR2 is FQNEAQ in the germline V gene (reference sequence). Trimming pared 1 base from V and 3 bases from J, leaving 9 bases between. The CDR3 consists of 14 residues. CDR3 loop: CASSLVYREETQYF. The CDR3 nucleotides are TGTGCCAGCAGCTTAGTATATCGTGAAGAGACCCAGTACTTC.

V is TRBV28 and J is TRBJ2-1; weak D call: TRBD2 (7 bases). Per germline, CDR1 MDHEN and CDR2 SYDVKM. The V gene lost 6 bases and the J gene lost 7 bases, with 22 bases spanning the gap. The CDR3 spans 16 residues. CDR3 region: CASREVGGHGRNEQFF. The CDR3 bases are TGTGCCAGCAGAGAGGTTGGGGGACACGGGAGGAATGAGCAGTTCTTC.

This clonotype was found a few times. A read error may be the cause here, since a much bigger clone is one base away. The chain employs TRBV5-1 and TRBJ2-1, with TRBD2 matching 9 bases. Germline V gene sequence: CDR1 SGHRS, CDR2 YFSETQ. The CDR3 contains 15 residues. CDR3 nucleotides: TGCGCCGGCAGCTCCGCGGTAGCGGGGGTTAATGAGCAGTTCTTC. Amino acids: CAGSSAVAGVNEQFF.

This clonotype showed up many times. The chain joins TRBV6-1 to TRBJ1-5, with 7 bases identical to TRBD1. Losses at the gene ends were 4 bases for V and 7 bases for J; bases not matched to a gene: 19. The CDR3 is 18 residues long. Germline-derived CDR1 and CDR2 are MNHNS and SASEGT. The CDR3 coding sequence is TGTGCCAGCAGTGCCTCGGAGGGGGGAGGGGGCGCAAGCCAGCCCCAGCATTTT. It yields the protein CASSASEGGGGASQPQHF.

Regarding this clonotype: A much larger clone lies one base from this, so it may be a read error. CDR3 protein: CASSPRDHTDAFF. The CDR3 DNA reads TGTGCCAGCAGCCCCAGGGATCACACTGATGCTTTCTTT. V and J are TRBV9 and TRBJ1-1; maybe TRBD1 (5 bases). Germline loops: CDR1 SGDLS, CDR2 YYNGEE. The CDR3 has 13 residues.

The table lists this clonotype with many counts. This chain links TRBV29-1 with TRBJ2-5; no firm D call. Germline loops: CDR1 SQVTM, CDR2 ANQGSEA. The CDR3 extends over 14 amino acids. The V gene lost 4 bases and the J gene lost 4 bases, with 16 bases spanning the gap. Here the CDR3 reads CSVGSPRVGETQYF. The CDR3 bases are TGCAGCGTTGGGAGTCCCCGGGTAGGAGAGACCCAGTACTTC.

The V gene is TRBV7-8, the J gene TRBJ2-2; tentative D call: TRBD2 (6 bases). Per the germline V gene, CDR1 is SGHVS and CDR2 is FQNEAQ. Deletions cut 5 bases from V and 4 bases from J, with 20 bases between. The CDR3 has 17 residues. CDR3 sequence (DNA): TGTGCCAGCAGCCCCAGAGGGGCGGGGTCGAGCACCGGGGAGCTGTTTTTT. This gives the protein CASSPRGAGSSTGELFF.

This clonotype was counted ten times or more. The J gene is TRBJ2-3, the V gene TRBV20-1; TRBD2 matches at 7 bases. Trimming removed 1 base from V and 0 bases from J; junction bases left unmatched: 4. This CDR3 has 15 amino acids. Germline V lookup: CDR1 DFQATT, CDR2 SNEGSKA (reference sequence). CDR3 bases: TGCAGTGCTAGAGTACTAGCGCTTAGCACAGATACGCAGTATTTT. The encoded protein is CSARVLALSTDTQYF.

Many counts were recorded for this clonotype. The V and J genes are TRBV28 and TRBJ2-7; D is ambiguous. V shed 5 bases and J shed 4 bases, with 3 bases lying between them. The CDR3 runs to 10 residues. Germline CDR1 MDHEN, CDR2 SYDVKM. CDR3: CASSQYEQYF. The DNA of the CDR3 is TGTGCCAGCAGTCAGTACGAGCAGTACTTC.

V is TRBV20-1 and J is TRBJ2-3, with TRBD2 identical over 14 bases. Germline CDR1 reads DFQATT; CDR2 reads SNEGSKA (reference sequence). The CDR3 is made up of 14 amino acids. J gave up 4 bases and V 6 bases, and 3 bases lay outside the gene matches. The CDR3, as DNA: TGCAGTGCCGGGACTAGCGGGAGCTCAGATACGCAGTATTTT. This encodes CSAGTSGSSDTQYF.

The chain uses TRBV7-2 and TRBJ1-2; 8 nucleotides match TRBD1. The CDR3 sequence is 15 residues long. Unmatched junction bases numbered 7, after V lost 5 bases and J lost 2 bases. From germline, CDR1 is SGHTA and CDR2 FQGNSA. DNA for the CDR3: TGTGCCAGCAGCGGATGGACAGGGAGCAACTATGGCTACACCTTC. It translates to CASSGWTGSNYGYTF.

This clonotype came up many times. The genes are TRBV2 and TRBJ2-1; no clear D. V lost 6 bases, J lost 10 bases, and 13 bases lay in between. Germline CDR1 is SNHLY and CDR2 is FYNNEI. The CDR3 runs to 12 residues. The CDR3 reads CASRVTGREQFF. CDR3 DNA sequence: TGTGCCAGCAGAGTGACGGGCCGGGAGCAGTTCTTC.